These 3 T cell receptor beta chains were sequenced from one sample in a study of blood T cell repertoires in COVID-19 (TCRdb year 2020). The method was the immunoSEQ multiplex PCR assay. In its TCRdb copy, this immuneACCESS table keeps in-frame sequences only and misses some clones. Where compared with another copy, unresolved V genes explain less than half of these, and the others have no known cause. Here the sample has tens of thousands of clones; 90% occur a single time. About 7.7% of the sample rests with the top ten. Sequenced material: peripheral blood. These receptors came from a woman aged 40 to 50 with active COVID-19.

Concerning this clone itself: A junction boundary mismatches the germline segment, possibly from a read error. The chain couples TRBV6-2 or TRBV6-3 to TRBJ2-2, with 14 bases fitting TRBD2. Germline V gene sequence: CDR1 MNHEY, CDR2 SVGEGT. The CDR3 loop spans 19 amino acids. The CDR3 DNA follows: TGTGCCAGCAGTCACTCGGGACTAGCGGGGGCAAGGAACACCGGGGAGCTGTTTTTT. Translating it yields CASSHSGLAGARNTGELFF.

This chain uses TRBV10-3 with TRBJ2-7; D might be TRBD1 (6 bases). The V end lost 2 bases, the J end lost 5 bases, and 10 bases lay between the germline ends. Germline CDR1 is ENHRY and CDR2 is SYGVKD. CDR3 length: 13 residues. The chain's CDR3 is CAISENRDDEQYF. The DNA of the CDR3 is TGTGCCATCAGTGAGAACAGGGATGACGAGCAGTACTTC.

This clone was observed a few times. The gene calls are TRBV7-2 and TRBJ2-7; 9 bases line up with TRBD1. The CDR3 is 16 amino acids. V dropped 2 bases and J dropped 4; count of bases not matched to a gene: 9. CDR1 is SGHTA and CDR2 is FQGNSA in the germline V gene. The DNA of the CDR3 is TGTGCCAGCAGCTTACCCCCGGGACAGGGAGAGTACGAGCAGTACTTC. This translates into CASSLPPGQGEYEQYF.